This T cell receptor beta chain was sequenced for a study of T-cell memory formation after mild COVID-19. Looking at the study overall: The study found TCR clusters largely donor specific.

There are a few counts of this clonotype. TCRdb re-analysed the 5' RACE reads in MiXCR, keeping a single row per CDR3 protein. The data show 450,000 or so distinct CDR3 sequences, roughly 23% seen once. The germline V gene encodes CDR1 SGHVT and CDR2 SQSDAQ. V lost 3 bases and J 4 bases, leaving 16 bases between the germline ends. The CDR3 spans 16 residues. The sequence derives from an adult woman who had mild COVID-19 (a few samples of this study predate the infection). Cell type and time point are not known. This chain joins TRBV7-4 and TRBJ2-1, with D tentatively TRBD2 (6 bases). Sequenced material: PBMCs or a T cell subset sorted from them (not recorded which). DNA of the CDR3: TGTGCCAGCAGCTTTCTAGCGCCACAACATTACAATGAGCAGTTCTTC. This gives the protein CASSFLAPQHYNEQFF.